This T cell receptor (beta chain) came from a study of blood T cell repertoires in COVID-19. Some clones are missing from TCRdb's copy, which holds only in-frame ones; the method was immunoSEQ multiplex PCR. The table lists over 100,000 clones, over 80% of them singletons. The sequence came from a woman aged 70-85 years with acute or convalescent COVID-19. Specimen: peripheral blood.

The CDR3 bases are TGTGCCAGCAGTTTGGGAGGGGGAAGAGCCAAAAACATTCAGTACTTC. Protein sequence: CASSLGGGRAKNIQYF. The V and J genes are TRBV28 and TRBJ2-4; weak D call: TRBD2 (7 bases). V lost 3 bases and J lost 0, with 12 bases in between. CDR3 length equals 16 residues. Germline V gene lookup returns CDR1 MDHEN and CDR2 SYDVKM.